This T cell receptor (beta chain) was recorded in a study of vaccination effects on CD4 cells after COVID-19. In this sample, this clone turned up once. The antigen remains unidentified. After expansion with viral peptide pools in the ViraFEST assay, antigen-specific CD4+ T cells were sequenced. Cells that had been cultured for less than eleven days were the source of isolated CD4+ T cells. Subjects were given two BNT162b2 or mRNA-1273 vaccine doses. Trimming removed 6 bases from V and 8 bases from J, with 16 bases in between. Per germline, CDR1 SNHLY and CDR2 FYNNEI. This CDR3 contains 13 residues. The data were produced by immunoSEQ multiplex PCR, yet TCRdb's version contains in-frame clones alone and is incomplete. The data hold 20,000 to 25,000 clones, with around 79% observed a single time.

Material: CD4+ T cells from PBMCs cultured with SARS-CoV-2 spike peptides, obtained after COVID-19 vaccination. This receptor was obtained from a human donor who received a COVID-19 vaccine. The chain uses TRBV2 and TRBJ1-1; the D is unclear. CDR3 protein: CASRSGKGPEAFF. DNA for the CDR3: TGTGCCAGCAGGTCCGGCAAAGGGCCCGAAGCTTTCTTT.